This T cell receptor (beta chain) was sequenced in a study of control samples from healthy donors and cancer patients. Method: immunoSEQ multiplex PCR; TCRdb's copy keeps in-frame clones and lacks some. The table records 150,000 to 200,000 clones, about 90% of them present only once. Trimming pared 0 bases from V and 1 base from J, leaving 10 bases between. CDR3 size: 15 residues. Germline CDR1 reads SGHKS; CDR2 reads YYEKEE (reference sequence). This clone occurred once. This sequence was found in a woman aged 45-65 years in good health. The V call is TRBV5-5, the J call TRBJ2-5; D is ambiguous. Sequencing was done on a sample of blood. CDR3 DNA: TGTGCCAGCAGCTTGGGGGGAAATCGCCAAGAGACCCAGTACTTC. Its protein product is CASSLGGNRQETQYF. The full variable domain, rest sourced from reference TRBV5-5 and TRBJ2-5, is DAGVTQSPTHLIKTRGQQVTLRCSPISGHKSVSWYQQVLGQGPQFIFQYYEKEERGRGNFPDRFSARQFPNYSSELNVNALLLGDSALYLCASSLGGNRQETQYFGPGTRLLVL.